This T cell receptor beta chain was sequenced for a study of T cell repertoires in cytomegalovirus infection. Study context: CMV epitopes that were recently identified and HLA-C-restricted were used alongside well-studied HLA-B-restricted ones. Public TCR beta signatures indicated both CMV infection and matching HLA type. Study-wide results and caveats: Using cumulative public TCR beta family frequency, the authors identified those who carried CMV together with the relevant HLA. Clonotypes of TCR beta that were HLA-C-restricted and CMV-specific dominated the ex vivo response.

J gave up 3 bases and V 3 bases, and 15 bases lay outside the gene matches. The CDR3 length is 18 residues. CDR1 and CDR2 from the germline V gene are LNHNV and YYDKDF (reference sequence). Points on this clonotype: Antigen specificity is unknown.

Each CDR3 protein gets one entry after TCRdb re-called the reads with MiXCR. The sample yields approximately 270,000 distinct CDR3 sequences, approximately 22% seen once. The receptor's source is a human donor in good health (CMV status not recorded). Some clones in this sample may be carry-over from other donors' samples. This sequence joins TRBV15 and TRBJ2-3, with 7 nucleotides matching TRBD1. The source material was cultured PBMCs, sampled from culture after CMV antigen stimulation. For the CDR3, the DNA is TGTGCCACCAGCAGCCCCTGGGGACAGCAGAGGATGACAGATACGCAGTATTTT. Amino acids: CATSSPWGQQRMTDTQYF.